This T cell receptor (beta chain) was profiled in a study of CD8 T cells in Susac syndrome. Negative isolation yielded CD8+ and CD4+ T cells; FACS enriched TEMRA cells. V lost 3 bases, J lost 3 bases, and 10 bases lay in between. Germline V gives CDR1 SGHRS, CDR2 YFSETQ. This CDR3 is built from 14 residues. With random hexamers, reverse transcription was performed on about 0.5 to 1 ug of RNA. Across 54 Vbeta and 13 Jbeta, immunoSEQ multiplex PCR amplified TCR beta CDR3. One entry per CDR3 protein results from TCRdb running MiXCR on the immunoSEQ multiplex PCR reads. Counted here are some 48,000 distinct CDR3 sequences, approximately 92% occurring once; the ten biggest clones make up about 0.41%.

J is TRBJ2-1 and V is TRBV5-1, with D possibly being TRBD2 (5 bases). The sequence derives from a human donor in good health. Input material: CD8+ T cells from PBMCs. CDR3 sequence: CASSSERNYNEQFF. Written as DNA, the CDR3 is TGCGCCAGCAGCTCCGAGCGGAACTACAATGAGCAGTTCTTC.